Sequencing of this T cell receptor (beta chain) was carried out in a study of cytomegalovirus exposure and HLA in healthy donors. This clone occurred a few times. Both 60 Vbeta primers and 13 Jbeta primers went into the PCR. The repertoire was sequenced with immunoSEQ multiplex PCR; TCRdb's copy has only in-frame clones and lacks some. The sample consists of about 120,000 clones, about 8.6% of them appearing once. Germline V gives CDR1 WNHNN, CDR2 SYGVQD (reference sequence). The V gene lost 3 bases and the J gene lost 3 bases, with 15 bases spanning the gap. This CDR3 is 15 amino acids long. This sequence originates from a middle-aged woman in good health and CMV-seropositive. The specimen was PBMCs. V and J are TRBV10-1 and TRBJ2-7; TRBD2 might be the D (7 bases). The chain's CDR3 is CASSDAGGHDYEQYF. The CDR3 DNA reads TGCGCCAGCAGTGATGCCGGGGGGCATGACTACGAGCAGTACTTC.